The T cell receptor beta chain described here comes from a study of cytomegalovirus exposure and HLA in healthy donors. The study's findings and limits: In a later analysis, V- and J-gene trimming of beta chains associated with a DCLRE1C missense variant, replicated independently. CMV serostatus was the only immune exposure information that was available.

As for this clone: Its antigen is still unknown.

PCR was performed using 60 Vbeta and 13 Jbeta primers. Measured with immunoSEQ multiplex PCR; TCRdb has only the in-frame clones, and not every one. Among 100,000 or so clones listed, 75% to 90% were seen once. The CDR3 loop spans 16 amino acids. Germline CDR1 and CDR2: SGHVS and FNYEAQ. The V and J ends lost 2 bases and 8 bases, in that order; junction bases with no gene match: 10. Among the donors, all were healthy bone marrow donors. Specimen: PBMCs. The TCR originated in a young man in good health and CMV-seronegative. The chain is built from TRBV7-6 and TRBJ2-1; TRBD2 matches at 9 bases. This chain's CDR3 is CASSLLGGGAMYEQFF. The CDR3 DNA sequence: TGTGCCAGCAGCTTACTGGGCGGGGGGGCCATGTATGAGCAGTTCTTC.